This T cell receptor beta chain appears in the sequencing data of a study of T cell changes during pregnancy in multiple sclerosis. Germline CDR1 is SGDLS and CDR2 is YYNGEE. The trim removed 7 bases at V and 5 bases at J, leaving 2 bases unmatched. The CDR3 has 13 amino acids. Here immunoSEQ multiplex PCR was the method, and the copy in TCRdb shows in-frame clones only, minus some. Of tens of thousands of clones in the sample, roughly 91% were seen once. This receptor was identified in a female donor with multiple sclerosis, enrolled in a pregnancy study. Sequences were derived from CD8+ T cells from peripheral blood mononuclear cells, sampled before pregnancy. V usage is TRBV9 and J usage is TRBJ1-5, with TRBD1 matching over 11 bases. In nucleotides, the CDR3 is TGTGCCAGCGGGACAGGGGGTTATCAGCCCCAGCATTTT. This encodes CASGTGGYQPQHF.